What follows are 15 T cell receptor beta chains derived from one specimen sequenced in a study of vaccination effects on CD4 cells after COVID-19. Sequencing was preceded by expansion of antigen-specific CD4+ T cells with viral peptide pools in the ViraFEST assay. Following 10 days of culture, CD4+ T cells were isolated. These receptors lack a known antigen. This table comes from immunoSEQ multiplex PCR, and its TCRdb copy is limited to in-frame clones, with some not included. The table records about 60,000 clones, more than 80% of them present only once. Source: CD4+ T cells from PBMCs cultured with HCoV-229E spike peptides, taken before COVID-19 vaccination. These receptors all stem from a human donor who received a COVID-19 vaccine.

The V gene is TRBV5-1, the J gene TRBJ2-5; 12 bases fit TRBD1. Per germline, CDR1 SGHRS and CDR2 YFSETQ. The CDR3 has 16 amino acids. The J segment lost 5 bases and the V segment lost 3 bases, leaving 8 bases of the junction unmatched. CDR3 nucleotides: TGCGCCAGCAGCTGGGGGACAGGGGGCCCTTTGGAGACCCAGTACTTC. This sequence encodes CASSWGTGGPLETQYF.

This CDR3 is CASSLLGRDNEQFF. DNA for the CDR3: TGCGCCAGCAGCTTGCTCGGACGGGACAATGAGCAGTTCTTC. The chain carries TRBV5-1 and TRBJ2-1, with unresolved D. The CDR3 loop spans 14 amino acids. Trimming took 1 base from V and 5 from J, leaving 10 bases between them. Germline lookup yields CDR1 SGHRS and CDR2 YFSETQ.

The chain couples TRBV10-3 to TRBJ1-2, with 7 bases identical to TRBD1. The CDR3 runs to 13 residues. Germline assignment: CDR1 ENHRY and CDR2 SYGVKD. The junction had 4 bases not matched to a gene; V was cut back by 6 bases and J by 3 bases. The CDR3 here is CAISRQGDYGYTF. CDR3 sequence (DNA): TGTGCCATCAGCCGACAGGGAGACTATGGCTACACCTTC.

Concerning this clone: No conserved phenylalanine or tryptophan is present at the end of the CDR3, so a read error is the likely explanation. It is unclear where the CDR3 begins or ends on the DNA, so no DNA is shown, and the CDR3 is as TCRdb lists it. V gene TRBV6-1 combines with J gene TRBJ1-1; TRBD1, the D gene given by the table, was not confirmed from the DNA. The CDR3 spans 13 amino acids, including both terminal residues. Germline V lookup: CDR1 MNHNS, CDR2 SASEGT. CDR3 residues: CASSEAPRDRELL.

The chain combines TRBV10-2 with TRBJ1-4; no definite D call. CDR3 length equals 14 residues. Trimming shortened V by 7 bases and J by 8 bases, and 17 bases separated the two germline ends. The V gene's germline CDR1 is WSHSY and CDR2 SAAADI. The CDR3 sequence is CASTLGRTSEKLFF. CDR3 in DNA: TGCGCCAGCACGTTGGGCAGGACCAGCGAAAAACTGTTTTTT.

This clone was counted a few times. The J gene is TRBJ1-3, the V gene TRBV9; 8 bases match TRBD1. This CDR3 has 17 residues. V lost 2 bases and J lost 2; bases outside the gene matches: 9. CDR1 SGDLS and CDR2 YYNGEE come from the germline V gene. The CDR3 region is CASSVGSGRGPGNTIYF. The DNA of the CDR3 is TGTGCCAGCAGCGTGGGGTCGGGCAGGGGGCCTGGAAACACCATATATTTT. Together with reference TRBV9 and TRBJ1-3, the CDR3 gives the full variable domain: DSGVTQTPKHLITATGQRVTLRCSPRSGDLSVYWYQQSLDQGLQFLIQYYNGEERAKGNILERFSAQQFPDLHSELNLSSLELGDSALYFCASSVGSGRGPGNTIYFGEGSWLTVV.

The chain combines TRBV10-2 with TRBJ2-3; 7 positions agree with TRBD2. The CDR3 length is 14 residues. CDR1 is WSHSY, CDR2 SAAADI, per germline. V was clipped by 7 bases and J by 2 bases; unmatched bases: 6. Written as DNA, the CDR3 is TGCGCCAGCACCGGGCTAGCGGCCACAGATACGCAGTATTTT. Translation: CASTGLAATDTQYF.

The gene calls are TRBV10-2 and TRBJ2-6; D is possibly TRBD2 (5 bases). The CDR3 loop spans 16 amino acids. The V gene lost 5 bases and the J gene lost 0 bases, with 11 bases spanning the gap. The V gene's germline CDR1 is WSHSY and CDR2 SAAADI. In nucleotides, the CDR3 is TGCGCCAGCAGTCGGGGTGGGGACTCTGGGGCCAACGTCCTGACTTTC. It is translated as CASSRGGDSGANVLTF.

This rearrangement joins TRBV12-3 or TRBV12-4 to TRBJ1-2, with 9 bases identical to TRBD1. J gave up 8 bases and V 6 bases, and 7 bases lay outside the gene matches. The CDR3 is 13 amino acids. CDR3 DNA sequence: TGTGCCAGCAGCACCGGGACAGGGAGGGGCTACACCTTC. This gives the protein CASSTGTGRGYTF.

V and J are TRBV25-1 and TRBJ2-3; 8 nucleotides match TRBD1. The CDR3 consists of 13 residues. With V trimmed by 8 bases and J by 6 bases, 7 bases remained unmatched. Germline values: CDR1 MGHDK, CDR2 SYGVNS. CDR3 bases: TGTGCCAGCCTGACAGGGGTAGGGGATACGCAGTATTTT. Translating it yields CASLTGVGDTQYF. Supplemented by reference TRBV25-1 and TRBJ2-3, the full variable domain reads EADIYQTPRYLVIGTGKKITLECSQTMGHDKMYWYQQDPGMELHLIHYSYGVNSTEKGDLSSESTVSRIRTEHFPLTLESARPSHTSQYLCASLTGVGDTQYFGPGTRLTVL.

This clone showed up just a few times. J is TRBJ2-1 and V is TRBV5-5; D perhaps matches TRBD2 (6 bases). Looked up from germline, CDR1 is SGHKS and CDR2 is YYEKEE (reference sequence). V was cut by 6 bases and J by 0 bases, with 13 bases left in between. This CDR3 is 15 amino acids long. The DNA for the CDR3 is TGTGCCAGCACCAAAGTGGGGGGCTCCTACAATGAGCAGTTCTTC. Amino acids: CASTKVGGSYNEQFF.

The V call is TRBV28, the J call TRBJ1-1; D possibly corresponds to TRBD1 (5 bases). The CDR3 sequence is 15 residues long. The germline V and J ends were trimmed by 6 bases and 2 bases, with 16 bases remaining between them. Germline CDR1 reads MDHEN; CDR2 reads SYDVKM. The CDR3 loop is CASSARGRINTEAFF. CDR3 nucleotides: TGTGCCAGCAGCGCTAGGGGACGGATCAACACTGAAGCTTTCTTT.

V is TRBV28 and J is TRBJ1-5; possible D gene TRBD1, 5 bases. Germline CDR1 is MDHEN and CDR2 is SYDVKM. CDR3 size: 17 residues. The ends were cut back, 3 bases at V and 1 base at J, with 16 bases in the middle. CDR3 nucleotides: TGTGCCAGCAGTTTGCGGTCATGGACATCGAGCAATCAGCCCCAGCATTTT. Translating it yields CASSLRSWTSSNQPQHF.

This sequence joins TRBV18 and TRBJ2-5; the D call may be TRBD1 or TRBD2 (5 bases each). From germline, CDR1 is KGHSH and CDR2 LQKENI. The CDR3 loop spans 16 amino acids. The V and J ends lost 6 bases and 2 bases respectively, with 19 bases between them. CDR3 loop: CASSKTRGAQQETQYF. CDR3 DNA sequence: TGTGCCAGCTCCAAAACGAGGGGAGCGCAACAAGAGACCCAGTACTTC.

The rearrangement uses TRBV27 and TRBJ2-7; 7 bases align to TRBD1. The CDR3 covers 13 residues. The J segment lost 1 base and the V segment lost 6 bases, leaving 3 bases of the junction unmatched. Germline V gene lookup returns CDR1 MNHEY and CDR2 SMNVEV (reference sequence). This CDR3 is CASRRQGSYEQYV. As DNA, the CDR3 is TGTGCCAGCAGGCGACAGGGATCCTACGAGCAGTACGTC.